Following are 29 T cell receptor beta chains from one sample sequenced in a study of blood T cell repertoires in COVID-19. TCRdb's copy holds only in-frame clones and misses some; the assay was immunoSEQ multiplex PCR. The sample yields 61,000 or so clones, almost 90% seen once. Sequences were obtained from peripheral blood. These receptors were obtained from a woman in her forties or fifties with active or convalescent COVID-19.

V usage is TRBV30 and J usage is TRBJ1-1; D gene ambiguous. CDR1 is GTSNPN and CDR2 is SVGIG in the germline V gene (reference sequence). The CDR3 runs to 11 residues. The germline V and J ends were trimmed by 2 bases and 4 bases, with 5 bases remaining between them. In nucleotides, the CDR3 is TGTGCCTGGAGTCTGCGCACTGAAGCTTTCTTT. Translation gives CAWSLRTEAFF.

This clone was found once. The chain joins TRBV7-2 to TRBJ2-7; the match to TRBD2 covers 13 bases. V lost 4 bases to trimming and J lost 6 bases; unmatched junction nucleotides: 9. Germline-derived CDR1 and CDR2 are SGHTA and FQGNSA. There are 16 residues in the CDR3. For the CDR3, the DNA is TGTGCCAGCAGCTCCTGGACTAGCGGGAGACCCGGCGAGCAGTACTTC. It specifies CASSSWTSGRPGEQYF.

This clone appeared once. The rearrangement joins TRBV5-1 to TRBJ1-4; possibly TRBD1 for D (6 bases). V was shortened by 4 bases and J by 2 bases, with 15 bases between the two germline ends. The CDR3 sequence is 16 residues long. CDR1 SGHRS and CDR2 YFSETQ come from the germline V gene. The chain's CDR3 is CASSRTGPRTNEKLFF. The CDR3 DNA sequence: TGCGCCAGCAGCCGAACAGGGCCCCGGACTAATGAAAAACTGTTTTTT.

This clone occurred once. The chain links TRBV12-3 or TRBV12-4 to TRBJ1-1; no definite D call. This CDR3 is built from 11 residues. The V end lost 10 bases, the J end lost 1 base, and 7 bases lay between the germline ends. The CDR3: CAIQENTEAFF. The CDR3 DNA follows: TGTGCCATCCAGGAGAACACTGAAGCTTTCTTT.

The CDR3 nucleotides read TGTGCCAGCAGCCAAGAGGTTTGGGGACAGGGTGAGAATGAGCAGTTCTTC. Protein product: CASSQEVWGQGENEQFF. This chain joins TRBV3-1 (or the pseudogene TRBV3-2) and TRBJ2-1, with TRBD1 matching over 9 bases. V dropped 0 bases and J dropped 7; count of bases not matched to a gene: 10. The germline V gene has CDR1 LGHDT and CDR2 YNNKEL (reference sequence). CDR3 size: 17 residues.

The chain links TRBV4-1 to TRBJ1-5; tentatively, D is TRBD1 (6 bases). Germline CDR1 and CDR2: MGHRA and YSYEKL. This CDR3 region has 17 residues. V dropped 2 bases and J dropped 5 bases, with 19 bases sitting between them. The CDR3, as DNA: TGCGCCAGCAGCCAACTTCCCGGACAGCGCGACTATCAGCCCCAGCATTTT. As protein: CASSQLPGQRDYQPQHF.

This rearrangement joins TRBV6-5 to TRBJ1-2, with 7 bases aligning to TRBD1. This CDR3 contains 12 residues. Per germline, CDR1 MNHEY and CDR2 SVGAGI. With 6 bases clipped from V and 5 bases from J, the junction kept 3 bases outside the gene matches. DNA of the CDR3: TGTGCCAGCAGCCCCAGGGGGTATGGCTACACCTTC. This sequence encodes CASSPRGYGYTF.

This clone was seen only once. This chain links TRBV9 with TRBJ1-2; 7 nucleotides line up with TRBD1. V trimming: 0 bases; J trimming: 2 bases; junction bases outside the gene matches: 4. Germline V lookup: CDR1 SGDLS, CDR2 YYNGEE. The CDR3 is 15 amino acids. The CDR3 DNA follows: TGTGCCAGCAGCGTAGGTGGAGGGGGCAACTATGGCTACACCTTC. Translated: CASSVGGGGNYGYTF.

This sequence joins TRBV7-3 and TRBJ2-3, with 9 bases aligning to TRBD2. Trimming at V came to 4 bases and at J to 0 bases, leaving 5 bases not matched to a gene. The CDR3 has 16 residues. Germline CDR1 and CDR2: SGHTA and FQGTGA. The CDR3 spells CASSSGTSRSTDTQYF. As DNA, the CDR3 is TGTGCCAGCAGCTCGGGGACTAGCAGAAGCACAGATACGCAGTATTTT.

The J gene is TRBJ2-2, the V gene TRBV21-1; the table's D call, TRBD2, has no DNA check behind it. TRBV21-1 is described as a pseudogene. There are 15 residues in the CDR3. The CDR3 sequence is CASSKGESNTGELFF. CDR3 nucleotides: TGTGCCAGCAGCAAGGGAGAGTCGAACACCGGGGAGCTGTTTTTT.

This chain connects TRBV5-4 to TRBJ2-7, with D hard to call. Germline CDR1 reads SGHNT; CDR2 reads YYREEE (reference sequence). Trimming removed 4 bases at V and 4 bases at J, with 6 bases between. The CDR3 is made up of 11 amino acids. The CDR3 bases are TGTGCCAGCAGCGGCGGTTACGAGCAGTACTTC. This gives the protein CASSGGYEQYF.

A note on this clone: An end of the junction does not agree with germline; a read error may underlie this. Other DNA sequences in this sample translate to the same CDR3. J is TRBJ2-2 and V is TRBV7-9; TRBD1 aligns across 8 bases. The CDR3 runs 16 residues. Germline lookup yields CDR1 SEHNR and CDR2 FQNEAQ (reference sequence). DNA of the CDR3: TGTGCCAGCAGCCGACTTAGGGGCAGGGGGCCCGGAGAGCTGTTTTTT. Its translation is CASSRLRGRGPGELFF.

The genes are TRBV20-1 and TRBJ1-1; D not certain. CDR1 and CDR2 (germline): DFQATT, SNEGSKA (reference sequence). V was trimmed by 6 bases and J by 7 bases, leaving 9 bases between them. The CDR3 has 10 residues. This CDR3 is CSAPGFEAFF. CDR3 nucleotides: TGCAGTGCCCCAGGATTTGAAGCTTTCTTT.

The chain is built from TRBV7-3 and TRBJ2-2; D remains unclear. V lost 1 base and J 0 bases, leaving 9 bases between the germline ends. The CDR3 is made up of 16 amino acids. The germline V gene has CDR1 SGHTA and CDR2 FQGTGA. DNA of the CDR3: TGTGCCAGCAGCTTAAGTATCCCTCCGAACACCGGGGAGCTGTTTTTT. It codes for CASSLSIPPNTGELFF.

The rearrangement uses TRBV10-1 and TRBJ2-7; TRBD1 might be the D (5 bases). Germline V gene lookup returns CDR1 WNHNN and CDR2 SYGVQD (reference sequence). The V and J ends lost 2 bases and 6 bases respectively, with 11 bases between them. The CDR3 consists of 13 residues. The CDR3 DNA reads TGCGCCAGCAGTGAGGATAGCCAGGGCGAGCAGTACTTC. Translated, it gives CASSEDSQGEQYF.

The genes are TRBV6-1 and TRBJ1-6; 9 bases match TRBD1. Trimming removed 3 bases from V and 9 bases from J; junction bases left unmatched: 3. Germline V lookup: CDR1 MNHNS, CDR2 SASEGT. CDR3 size: 14 residues. The CDR3 loop is CASSEGQGISPLHF. In DNA, the CDR3 is TGTGCCAGCAGTGAGGGACAGGGTATTTCACCCCTCCACTTT.

J is TRBJ1-2 and V is TRBV6-5; D unresolved. Germline CDR1 reads MNHEY; CDR2 reads SVGAGI. The CDR3 runs to 16 residues. The V gene lost 2 bases and the J gene lost 4 bases, with 17 bases spanning the gap. The CDR3 sequence is CASSYIDAPRGYGYTF. For the CDR3, the DNA is TGTGCCAGCAGTTACATAGACGCCCCCCGAGGCTATGGCTACACCTTC.

This clone has just one count. The rearrangement uses TRBV7-3 and TRBJ2-3; 11 bases align to TRBD2. V dropped 1 base and J dropped 1; count of bases not matched to a gene: 1. Per germline, CDR1 SGHTA and CDR2 FQGTGA. This CDR3 is 16 amino acids long. CDR3 protein: CASSLSSGRGTDTQYF. The CDR3, as DNA: TGTGCCAGCAGCTTAAGTAGCGGGAGGGGCACAGATACGCAGTATTTT.

This chain joins TRBV5-1 and TRBJ2-6; the D is unclear. V was shortened by 4 bases and J by 4 bases, with 9 bases between the two germline ends. The CDR3 has 14 residues. The V gene's germline CDR1 is SGHRS and CDR2 YFSETQ. The CDR3 spells CASSRLIGANVLTF. CDR3 coding DNA: TGCGCCAGCAGCCGACTTATCGGGGCCAACGTCCTGACTTTC.

The chain is built from TRBV19 and TRBJ2-7; 13 nucleotides agree with TRBD2. The ends lost 1 base at V and 6 bases at J; junction bases unmatched: 0. Germline assignment: CDR1 LNHDA and CDR2 SQIVND (reference sequence). This CDR3 contains 14 residues. The CDR3 nucleotides are TGTGCCAGTAGTATAGGACTAGCGGGAGGCGAGCAGTACTTC. Encoded protein: CASSIGLAGGEQYF.

This chain links TRBV30 with TRBJ2-1; no clear D. The length of the CDR3 is 13 residues. V was pared by 1 base and J by 9 bases, with 13 bases between. Germline CDR1 reads GTSNPN; CDR2 reads SVGIG (reference sequence). CDR3 nucleotides: TGTGCCTGGAGTGGTGACCGCGGCACTGAGCAGTTCTTC. This translates into CAWSGDRGTEQFF.

The chain uses TRBV6-2 or TRBV6-3 and TRBJ2-1; 11 bases map to TRBD2. The germline V gene encodes CDR1 MNHEY and CDR2 SVGEGT. The CDR3 is 16 amino acids. Losses at the gene ends were 5 bases for V and 2 bases for J; bases not matched to a gene: 5. In DNA form, the CDR3 reads TGTGCCAGCAGTAACCTAGCGGGAGGTCCCTACAATGAGCAGTTCTTC. Translating it yields CASSNLAGGPYNEQFF.

The V and J genes are TRBV30 and TRBJ1-3; D is possibly TRBD1 (6 bases). This CDR3 is 14 amino acids long. V shed 5 bases and J shed 0 bases, with 11 bases lying between them. Germline V lookup: CDR1 GTSNPN, CDR2 SVGIG (reference sequence). The CDR3 DNA follows: TGTGCCTGGGGTAGGACAGTCTCTGGAAACACCATATATTTT. Its protein product is CAWGRTVSGNTIYF.

V is TRBV5-5 and J is TRBJ2-3; possibly TRBD1 for D (5 bases). The germline CDR1 and CDR2 sequences are SGHKS and YYEKEE (reference sequence). This CDR3 is built from 17 residues. Trimming took 0 bases from V and 5 from J, leaving 19 bases between them. CDR3: CASSLAFPTKGLDTQYF. As DNA, the CDR3 is TGTGCCAGCAGCTTGGCCTTCCCGACAAAGGGGTTAGATACGCAGTATTTT. The variable domain in full, completed from reference TRBV5-5 and TRBJ2-3, reads DAGVTQSPTHLIKTRGQQVTLRCSPISGHKSVSWYQQVLGQGPQFIFQYYEKEERGRGNFPDRFSARQFPNYSSELNVNALLLGDSALYLCASSLAFPTKGLDTQYFGPGTRLTVL.

The chain is built from TRBV10-3 and TRBJ2-1; D is unclear. V dropped 2 bases and J dropped 8 bases, with 7 bases sitting between them. CDR3 length: 12 residues. From germline, CDR1 is ENHRY and CDR2 SYGVKD. The chain's CDR3 is CAISEIWHEQFF. The CDR3 coding sequence is TGTGCCATCAGTGAGATCTGGCATGAGCAGTTCTTC.

This rearrangement joins TRBV7-9 to TRBJ1-2, with 7 bases that match TRBD1. The CDR3 is made up of 15 amino acids. Trimming took 0 bases from V and 2 from J; bases not matched to a gene: 3. Germline V gene data show CDR1 as SEHNR and CDR2 as FQNEAQ (reference sequence). CDR3: CASSLATGSNYGYTF. CDR3 coding DNA: TGTGCCAGCAGCTTAGCGACAGGGTCAAACTATGGCTACACCTTC.

This clone appeared a single time. The CDR3 DNA reads TGCGCCAGCAGCTTGGGGGAGGTCCCAGATACGCAGTATTTT. Translated, it gives CASSLGEVPDTQYF. The rearrangement uses TRBV5-1 and TRBJ2-3; possibly TRBD2 for D (6 bases). The CDR3 is 14 amino acids. The germline gives CDR1 SGHRS, CDR2 YFSETQ. V lost 0 bases to trimming and J lost 4 bases, with 9 bases between them.

V gene TRBV27 combines with J gene TRBJ2-1, with TRBD2 matching 9 bases. J lost 6 bases, V lost 6 bases, and 12 bases had no gene match. Per germline, CDR1 MNHEY and CDR2 SMNVEV (reference sequence). This CDR3 region has 16 residues. The CDR3 DNA reads TGTGCCAGCAGCCTTAGCGGGGGACATTTTCGCAATGAGCAGTTCTTC. Its protein product is CASSLSGGHFRNEQFF.

The chain combines TRBV27 with TRBJ1-1; D might be TRBD1 (6 bases). CDR3 length: 14 amino acids. The germline V and J ends were trimmed by 8 bases and 1 base, with 14 bases remaining between them. The germline CDR1 and CDR2 sequences are MNHEY and SMNVEV (reference sequence). Here the CDR3 DNA reads TGTGCCAGCCTCCAGGGGTCCCAGAACACTGAAGCTTTCTTT. It codes for CASLQGSQNTEAFF.